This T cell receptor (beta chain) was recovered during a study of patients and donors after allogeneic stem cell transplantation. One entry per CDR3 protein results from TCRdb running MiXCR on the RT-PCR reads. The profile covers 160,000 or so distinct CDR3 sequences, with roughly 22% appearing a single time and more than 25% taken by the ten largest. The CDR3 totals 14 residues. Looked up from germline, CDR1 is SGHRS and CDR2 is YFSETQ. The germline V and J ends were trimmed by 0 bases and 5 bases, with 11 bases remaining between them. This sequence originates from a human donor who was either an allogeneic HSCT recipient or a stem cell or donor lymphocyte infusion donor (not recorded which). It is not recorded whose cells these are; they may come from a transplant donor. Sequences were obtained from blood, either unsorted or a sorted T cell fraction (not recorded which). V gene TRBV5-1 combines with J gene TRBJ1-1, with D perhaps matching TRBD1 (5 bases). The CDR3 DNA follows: TGCGCCAGCAGCTTGGGAGGGGTAGCGACTGAAGCTTTCTTT. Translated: CASSLGGVATEAFF.